Listed here are 22 T cell receptor beta chains from one sample, sequenced in a study of blood T cell repertoires in COVID-19. Profiled with immunoSEQ multiplex PCR; TCRdb holds only in-frame clones, not every one. Here the sample spans 150,000 to 180,000 clones, about 79% being singletons. The material sequenced was peripheral blood. These receptors came from a woman aged 55-69 years with acute or convalescent COVID-19.

The J gene is TRBJ1-1, the V gene TRBV23-1, with 7 positions matching TRBD1. TRBV23-1 is reported as an ORF; its role is uncertain. The J segment lost 4 bases and the V segment lost 2 bases, leaving 7 bases of the junction unmatched. The CDR3 runs to 15 residues. The DNA for the CDR3 is TGCGCCAGCAGTCAAAAGCAGGGGGAGAGCACTGAAGCTTTCTTT. This codes for CASSQKQGESTEAFF.

The chain uses TRBV3-1 (or the pseudogene TRBV3-2) and TRBJ2-5; 9 bases match TRBD2. V lost 8 bases, J lost 4 bases, and 5 bases stayed unmatched. Germline V gives CDR1 LGHDT, CDR2 YNNKEL (reference sequence). The CDR3 covers 13 residues. The CDR3 DNA reads as TGTGCCAGCTTGGTGCGGGGGGGAGAGACCCAGTACTTC. Translation gives CASLVRGGETQYF.

This sequence joins TRBV19 and TRBJ1-5; D unresolved. The V gene's germline CDR1 is LNHDA and CDR2 SQIVND (reference sequence). CDR3 size: 14 residues. Trimming cost V 3 bases and J 3 bases, with 9 bases left between them. The CDR3 is CASSMYNPNQPQHF. CDR3 nucleotides: TGTGCCAGTAGTATGTACAATCCCAATCAGCCCCAGCATTTT.

V is TRBV5-6 and J is TRBJ1-2; perhaps TRBD1 as D (6 bases). V was pared by 2 bases and J by 0 bases, with 14 bases between. This CDR3 has 16 residues. Germline-derived CDR1 and CDR2 are SGHDT and YYEEEE. CDR3: CASSFLQGLANYGYTF. For the CDR3, the DNA is TGTGCCAGCAGCTTTCTCCAGGGGCTTGCTAACTATGGCTACACCTTC.

This clone was observed a few times. The genes are TRBV5-1 and TRBJ2-7; D is unclear. The CDR3 is made up of 14 amino acids. Germline V lookup: CDR1 SGHRS, CDR2 YFSETQ. Between the trimmed V and J ends, which lost 2 bases and 0 bases, there was a span of 9 bases. The CDR3 region is CASSLAGFSYEQYF. The DNA for the CDR3 is TGCGCCAGCAGCTTAGCTGGTTTCTCCTACGAGCAGTACTTC.

The gene calls are TRBV19 and TRBJ1-2; 7 nucleotides match TRBD1. Germline CDR1 reads LNHDA; CDR2 reads SQIVND (reference sequence). The V and J ends lost 7 bases and 5 bases, in that order; junction bases with no gene match: 10. The CDR3 totals 14 residues. In nucleotides, the CDR3 is TGTGCCAGTACCTCGACAGGGTATGGATATGGCTACACCTTC. It translates to CASTSTGYGYGYTF.

The chain recombines TRBV5-1 with TRBJ2-5, with 7 positions matching TRBD1. The CDR3 runs to 13 residues. V lost 8 bases to trimming and J lost 1 base; unmatched junction nucleotides: 5. The germline CDR1 and CDR2 sequences are SGHRS and YFSETQ. The CDR3 loop reads CASKQGFQETQYF. In nucleotides, the CDR3 is TGCGCCAGTAAACAGGGGTTCCAAGAGACCCAGTACTTC.

CDR3 nucleotides: TGTGCCAGCAGCCATCCCCAGGGTGGACCTGAAGCTTTCTTT. Translation: CASSHPQGGPEAFF. The chain joins TRBV3-1 (or the pseudogene TRBV3-2) to TRBJ1-1, with D possibly TRBD1 on 5 matching bases. The CDR3 length is 14 residues. V gave up 3 bases and J gave up 6 bases, with 14 bases separating them. Germline values: CDR1 LGHDT, CDR2 YNNKEL (reference sequence).

The V and J genes are TRBV18 and TRBJ1-5; TRBD1 aligns across 10 bases. CDR3 size: 14 residues. Losses at the gene ends were 5 bases for V and 4 bases for J; bases not matched to a gene: 2. Germline lookup yields CDR1 KGHSH and CDR2 LQKENI. The CDR3 coding sequence is TGTGCCAGCTCAGGGGACAGGGGAAATCAGCCCCAGCATTTT. As protein: CASSGDRGNQPQHF.

This clone has only a few counts. The chain uses TRBV21-1 and TRBJ1-2; TRBD1, the D gene given by the table, was not confirmed from the DNA. TRBV21-1 is marked as a pseudogene. This CDR3 comprises 18 residues. DNA for the CDR3: TGTGCCAGCAGCTCAAGGGTAGGGACAGGGCGGTTTGGGTATGGCTACACCTTC. This gives the protein CASSSRVGTGRFGYGYTF.

The rearrangement uses TRBV12-3 or TRBV12-4 and TRBJ1-2; weak D call: TRBD1 (5 bases). V lost 7 bases to trimming and J lost 7 bases, with 16 bases between them. CDR3 size: 13 residues. The CDR3 DNA sequence: TGTGCCAGCAACCCCTGGGGGGTGGGTGGCTACACCTTC. Its protein is CASNPWGVGGYTF.

V gene TRBV11-3 combines with J gene TRBJ1-5; D is ambiguous. The CDR3 has 12 amino acids. Germline lookup yields CDR1 SGHNT and CDR2 YENEEA. The V and J ends lost 0 bases and 7 bases respectively, with 4 bases between them. This CDR3 reads CASSLEGQPQHF. The DNA for the CDR3 is TGTGCCAGCAGCTTAGAGGGCCAGCCCCAGCATTTT.

The CDR3 DNA reads TGTGCCAGCAGCTTGTCCCCAGGGGCTTACAATGAGCAGTTCTTC. Translation: CASSLSPGAYNEQFF. The chain carries TRBV5-5 and TRBJ2-1, with D possibly being TRBD1 (6 bases). Trimming pared 1 base from V and 4 bases from J, leaving 12 bases between. Germline loops: CDR1 SGHKS, CDR2 YYEKEE (reference sequence). The CDR3 loop spans 15 amino acids.

The V call is TRBV7-2, the J call TRBJ2-7; D gene unclear. Germline V gives CDR1 SGHTA, CDR2 FQGNSA. Between the trimmed V and J ends, which lost 1 base and 2 bases, there was a span of 12 bases. There are 15 residues in the CDR3. The CDR3, as DNA: TGTGCCAGCAGCTTAGGAGCGACCAGCACCTACGAGCAGTACTTC. Amino acid sequence: CASSLGATSTYEQYF.

V usage is TRBV19 and J usage is TRBJ1-4, with D unresolved. CDR1 is LNHDA, CDR2 SQIVND, per germline (reference sequence). The CDR3 contains 15 residues. V lost 6 bases and J 2 bases, leaving 13 bases between the germline ends. The CDR3: CASRSRAATNEKLFF. The DNA of the CDR3 is TGTGCCAGTAGATCGAGGGCCGCCACTAATGAAAAACTGTTTTTT.

This clone has only one observation. The chain links TRBV19 to TRBJ1-1; D may be TRBD1 (5 bases). Trimming took off 4 bases at V and 10 bases at J, with 13 bases between the two ends. CDR1 LNHDA and CDR2 SQIVND come from the germline V gene (reference sequence). The CDR3 spans 12 residues. CDR3 sequence (DNA): TGTGCCAGTAGTACCCAAGACAGACGAGCTTTCTTT. As protein: CASSTQDRRAFF.

The chain uses TRBV3-1 (or the pseudogene TRBV3-2) and TRBJ2-1; D remains ambiguous. This CDR3 is built from 14 residues. Germline CDR1 reads LGHDT; CDR2 reads YNNKEL (reference sequence). Trimming took 0 bases from V and 3 from J, leaving 6 bases between them. CDR3: CASSQDPGYNEQFF. The CDR3 DNA sequence: TGTGCCAGCAGCCAAGATCCGGGCTACAATGAGCAGTTCTTC.

The chain employs TRBV4-1 and TRBJ2-7; D unresolved. CDR3 size: 15 residues. The V end was cut by 0 bases, the J end by 3 bases, with 12 bases between. Germline CDR1 and CDR2: MGHRA and YSYEKL. The CDR3 DNA sequence: TGCGCCAGCAGCCAAGATTTGGGCTACAACTACGAGCAGTACTTC. Translated, it gives CASSQDLGYNYEQYF.

The chain has TRBV28 and TRBJ1-6; D is ambiguous. Germline-derived CDR1 and CDR2 are MDHEN and SYDVKM. The CDR3 totals 14 residues. V lost 8 bases and J lost 0, with 8 bases in between. CDR3: CASSSISYNSPLHF. The CDR3 nucleotides read TGTGCCAGCTCGAGCATCTCCTATAATTCACCCCTCCACTTT. Filled out from reference TRBV28 and TRBJ1-6, the complete variable domain reads DVKVTQSSRYLVKRTGEKVFLECVQDMDHENMFWYRQDPGLGLRLIYFSYDVKMKEKGDIPEGYSVSREKKERFSLILESASTNQTSMYLCASSSISYNSPLHFGNGTRLTVT.

The gene calls are TRBV9 and TRBJ1-2; TRBD1 agrees at 8 bases. CDR1 is SGDLS, CDR2 YYNGEE, per germline. CDR3 length equals 14 residues. V lost 5 bases to trimming and J lost 4 bases; unmatched junction nucleotides: 7. In nucleotides, the CDR3 is TGTGCCAGCAGACGGACAGGGCTCGGCTATGGCTACACCTTC. It encodes CASRRTGLGYGYTF.

The chain recombines TRBV6-5 with TRBJ2-3, with D maybe TRBD2 (6 bases). CDR1 and CDR2 (germline): MNHEY, SVGAGI. Trimming took off 2 bases at V and 0 bases at J, with 9 bases between the two ends. This CDR3 spans 15 amino acids. The CDR3 DNA is TGTGCCAGCAGTTACGGGGGGTCTAGCACAGATACGCAGTATTTT. Protein sequence: CASSYGGSSTDTQYF.

The chain joins TRBV19 to TRBJ2-1, with 8 bases that match TRBD1. The V gene end was trimmed by 5 bases and the J gene end by 15 bases; junction bases not matched to a gene: 9. Germline V gene data show CDR1 as LNHDA and CDR2 as SQIVND (reference sequence). The CDR3 covers 12 residues. CDR3 residues: CASSLRTGFLFF. The CDR3 nucleotides read TGTGCCAGTAGTCTTCGGACAGGGTTTTTGTTCTTC.